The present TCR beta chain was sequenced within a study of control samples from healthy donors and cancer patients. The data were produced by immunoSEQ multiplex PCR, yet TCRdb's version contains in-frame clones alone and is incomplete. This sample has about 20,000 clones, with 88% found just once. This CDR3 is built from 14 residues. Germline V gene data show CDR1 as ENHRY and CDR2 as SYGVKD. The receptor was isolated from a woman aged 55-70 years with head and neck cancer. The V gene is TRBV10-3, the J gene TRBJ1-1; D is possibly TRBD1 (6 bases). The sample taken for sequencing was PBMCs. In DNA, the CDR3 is TGTGCGGCTCGGCGACAGGATTGGGACACTGAAGCTTTCTTT. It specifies CAARRQDWDTEAFF.